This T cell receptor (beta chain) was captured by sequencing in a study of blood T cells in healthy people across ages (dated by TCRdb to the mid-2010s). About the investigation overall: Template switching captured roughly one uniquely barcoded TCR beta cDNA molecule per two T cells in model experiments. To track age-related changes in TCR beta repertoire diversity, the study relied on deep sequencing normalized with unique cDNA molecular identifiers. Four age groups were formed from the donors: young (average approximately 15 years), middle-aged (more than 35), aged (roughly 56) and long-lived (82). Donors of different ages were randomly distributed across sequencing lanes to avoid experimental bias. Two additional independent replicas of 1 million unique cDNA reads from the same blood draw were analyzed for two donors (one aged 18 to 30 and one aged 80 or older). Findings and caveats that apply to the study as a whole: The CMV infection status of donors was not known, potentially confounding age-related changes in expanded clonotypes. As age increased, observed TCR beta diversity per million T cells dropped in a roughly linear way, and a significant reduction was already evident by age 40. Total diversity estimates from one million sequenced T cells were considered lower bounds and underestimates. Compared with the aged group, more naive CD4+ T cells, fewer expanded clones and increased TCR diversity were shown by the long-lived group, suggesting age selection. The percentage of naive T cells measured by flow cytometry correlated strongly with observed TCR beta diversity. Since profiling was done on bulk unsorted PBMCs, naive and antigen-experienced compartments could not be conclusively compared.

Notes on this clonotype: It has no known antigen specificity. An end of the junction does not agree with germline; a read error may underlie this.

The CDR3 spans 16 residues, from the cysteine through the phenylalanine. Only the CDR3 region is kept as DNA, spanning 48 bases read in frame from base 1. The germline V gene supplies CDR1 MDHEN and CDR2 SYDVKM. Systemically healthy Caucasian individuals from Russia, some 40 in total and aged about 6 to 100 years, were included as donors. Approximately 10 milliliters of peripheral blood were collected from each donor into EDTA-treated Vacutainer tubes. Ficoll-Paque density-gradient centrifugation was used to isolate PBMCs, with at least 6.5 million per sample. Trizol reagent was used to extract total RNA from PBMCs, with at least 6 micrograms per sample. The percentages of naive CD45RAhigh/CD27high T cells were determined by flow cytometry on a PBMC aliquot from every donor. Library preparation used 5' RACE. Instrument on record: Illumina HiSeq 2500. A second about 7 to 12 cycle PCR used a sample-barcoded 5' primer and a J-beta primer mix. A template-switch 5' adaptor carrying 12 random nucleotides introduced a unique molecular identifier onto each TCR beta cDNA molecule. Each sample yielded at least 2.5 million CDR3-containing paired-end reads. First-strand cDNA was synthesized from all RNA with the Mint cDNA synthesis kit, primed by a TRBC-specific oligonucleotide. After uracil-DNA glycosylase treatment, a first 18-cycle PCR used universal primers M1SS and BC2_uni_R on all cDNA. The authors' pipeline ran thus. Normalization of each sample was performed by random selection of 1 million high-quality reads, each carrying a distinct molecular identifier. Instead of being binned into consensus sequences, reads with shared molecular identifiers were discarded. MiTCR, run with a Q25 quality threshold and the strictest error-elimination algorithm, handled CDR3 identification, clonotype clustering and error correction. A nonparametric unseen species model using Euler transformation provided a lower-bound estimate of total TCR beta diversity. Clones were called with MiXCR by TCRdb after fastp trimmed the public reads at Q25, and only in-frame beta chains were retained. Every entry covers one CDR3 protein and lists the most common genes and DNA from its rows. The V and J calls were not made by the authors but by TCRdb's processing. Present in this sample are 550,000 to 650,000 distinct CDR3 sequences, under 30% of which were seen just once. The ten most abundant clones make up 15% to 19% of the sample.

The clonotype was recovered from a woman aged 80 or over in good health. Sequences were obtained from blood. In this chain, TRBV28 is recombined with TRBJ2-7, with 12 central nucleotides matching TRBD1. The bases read TGTGCCAGCAGTCGTGTTCCCGGGACAGGGGGCAACGAGCGGTACTTC. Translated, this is CASSRVPGTGGNERYF. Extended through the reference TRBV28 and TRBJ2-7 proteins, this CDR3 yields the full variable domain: DVKVTQSSRYLVKRTGEKVFLECVQDMDHENMFWYRQDPGLGLRLIYFSYDVKMKEKGDIPEGYSVSREKKERFSLILESASTNQTSMYLCASSRVPGTGGNERYFGPGTRLTVT.